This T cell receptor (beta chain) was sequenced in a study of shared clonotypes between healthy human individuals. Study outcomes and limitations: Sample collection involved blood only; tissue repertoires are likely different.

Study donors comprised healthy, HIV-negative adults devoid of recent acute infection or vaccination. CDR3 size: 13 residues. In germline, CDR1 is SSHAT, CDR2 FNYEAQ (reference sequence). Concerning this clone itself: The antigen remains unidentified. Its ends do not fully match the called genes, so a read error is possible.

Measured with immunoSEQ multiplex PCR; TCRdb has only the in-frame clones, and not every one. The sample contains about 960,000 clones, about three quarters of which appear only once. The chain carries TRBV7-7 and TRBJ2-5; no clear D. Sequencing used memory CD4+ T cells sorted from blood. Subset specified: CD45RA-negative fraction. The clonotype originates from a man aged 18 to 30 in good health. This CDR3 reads CASSSGQVETQYF. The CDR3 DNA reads TGTGCTAGCAGCTCCGGCCAGGTAGAGACCCAGTACTTC.